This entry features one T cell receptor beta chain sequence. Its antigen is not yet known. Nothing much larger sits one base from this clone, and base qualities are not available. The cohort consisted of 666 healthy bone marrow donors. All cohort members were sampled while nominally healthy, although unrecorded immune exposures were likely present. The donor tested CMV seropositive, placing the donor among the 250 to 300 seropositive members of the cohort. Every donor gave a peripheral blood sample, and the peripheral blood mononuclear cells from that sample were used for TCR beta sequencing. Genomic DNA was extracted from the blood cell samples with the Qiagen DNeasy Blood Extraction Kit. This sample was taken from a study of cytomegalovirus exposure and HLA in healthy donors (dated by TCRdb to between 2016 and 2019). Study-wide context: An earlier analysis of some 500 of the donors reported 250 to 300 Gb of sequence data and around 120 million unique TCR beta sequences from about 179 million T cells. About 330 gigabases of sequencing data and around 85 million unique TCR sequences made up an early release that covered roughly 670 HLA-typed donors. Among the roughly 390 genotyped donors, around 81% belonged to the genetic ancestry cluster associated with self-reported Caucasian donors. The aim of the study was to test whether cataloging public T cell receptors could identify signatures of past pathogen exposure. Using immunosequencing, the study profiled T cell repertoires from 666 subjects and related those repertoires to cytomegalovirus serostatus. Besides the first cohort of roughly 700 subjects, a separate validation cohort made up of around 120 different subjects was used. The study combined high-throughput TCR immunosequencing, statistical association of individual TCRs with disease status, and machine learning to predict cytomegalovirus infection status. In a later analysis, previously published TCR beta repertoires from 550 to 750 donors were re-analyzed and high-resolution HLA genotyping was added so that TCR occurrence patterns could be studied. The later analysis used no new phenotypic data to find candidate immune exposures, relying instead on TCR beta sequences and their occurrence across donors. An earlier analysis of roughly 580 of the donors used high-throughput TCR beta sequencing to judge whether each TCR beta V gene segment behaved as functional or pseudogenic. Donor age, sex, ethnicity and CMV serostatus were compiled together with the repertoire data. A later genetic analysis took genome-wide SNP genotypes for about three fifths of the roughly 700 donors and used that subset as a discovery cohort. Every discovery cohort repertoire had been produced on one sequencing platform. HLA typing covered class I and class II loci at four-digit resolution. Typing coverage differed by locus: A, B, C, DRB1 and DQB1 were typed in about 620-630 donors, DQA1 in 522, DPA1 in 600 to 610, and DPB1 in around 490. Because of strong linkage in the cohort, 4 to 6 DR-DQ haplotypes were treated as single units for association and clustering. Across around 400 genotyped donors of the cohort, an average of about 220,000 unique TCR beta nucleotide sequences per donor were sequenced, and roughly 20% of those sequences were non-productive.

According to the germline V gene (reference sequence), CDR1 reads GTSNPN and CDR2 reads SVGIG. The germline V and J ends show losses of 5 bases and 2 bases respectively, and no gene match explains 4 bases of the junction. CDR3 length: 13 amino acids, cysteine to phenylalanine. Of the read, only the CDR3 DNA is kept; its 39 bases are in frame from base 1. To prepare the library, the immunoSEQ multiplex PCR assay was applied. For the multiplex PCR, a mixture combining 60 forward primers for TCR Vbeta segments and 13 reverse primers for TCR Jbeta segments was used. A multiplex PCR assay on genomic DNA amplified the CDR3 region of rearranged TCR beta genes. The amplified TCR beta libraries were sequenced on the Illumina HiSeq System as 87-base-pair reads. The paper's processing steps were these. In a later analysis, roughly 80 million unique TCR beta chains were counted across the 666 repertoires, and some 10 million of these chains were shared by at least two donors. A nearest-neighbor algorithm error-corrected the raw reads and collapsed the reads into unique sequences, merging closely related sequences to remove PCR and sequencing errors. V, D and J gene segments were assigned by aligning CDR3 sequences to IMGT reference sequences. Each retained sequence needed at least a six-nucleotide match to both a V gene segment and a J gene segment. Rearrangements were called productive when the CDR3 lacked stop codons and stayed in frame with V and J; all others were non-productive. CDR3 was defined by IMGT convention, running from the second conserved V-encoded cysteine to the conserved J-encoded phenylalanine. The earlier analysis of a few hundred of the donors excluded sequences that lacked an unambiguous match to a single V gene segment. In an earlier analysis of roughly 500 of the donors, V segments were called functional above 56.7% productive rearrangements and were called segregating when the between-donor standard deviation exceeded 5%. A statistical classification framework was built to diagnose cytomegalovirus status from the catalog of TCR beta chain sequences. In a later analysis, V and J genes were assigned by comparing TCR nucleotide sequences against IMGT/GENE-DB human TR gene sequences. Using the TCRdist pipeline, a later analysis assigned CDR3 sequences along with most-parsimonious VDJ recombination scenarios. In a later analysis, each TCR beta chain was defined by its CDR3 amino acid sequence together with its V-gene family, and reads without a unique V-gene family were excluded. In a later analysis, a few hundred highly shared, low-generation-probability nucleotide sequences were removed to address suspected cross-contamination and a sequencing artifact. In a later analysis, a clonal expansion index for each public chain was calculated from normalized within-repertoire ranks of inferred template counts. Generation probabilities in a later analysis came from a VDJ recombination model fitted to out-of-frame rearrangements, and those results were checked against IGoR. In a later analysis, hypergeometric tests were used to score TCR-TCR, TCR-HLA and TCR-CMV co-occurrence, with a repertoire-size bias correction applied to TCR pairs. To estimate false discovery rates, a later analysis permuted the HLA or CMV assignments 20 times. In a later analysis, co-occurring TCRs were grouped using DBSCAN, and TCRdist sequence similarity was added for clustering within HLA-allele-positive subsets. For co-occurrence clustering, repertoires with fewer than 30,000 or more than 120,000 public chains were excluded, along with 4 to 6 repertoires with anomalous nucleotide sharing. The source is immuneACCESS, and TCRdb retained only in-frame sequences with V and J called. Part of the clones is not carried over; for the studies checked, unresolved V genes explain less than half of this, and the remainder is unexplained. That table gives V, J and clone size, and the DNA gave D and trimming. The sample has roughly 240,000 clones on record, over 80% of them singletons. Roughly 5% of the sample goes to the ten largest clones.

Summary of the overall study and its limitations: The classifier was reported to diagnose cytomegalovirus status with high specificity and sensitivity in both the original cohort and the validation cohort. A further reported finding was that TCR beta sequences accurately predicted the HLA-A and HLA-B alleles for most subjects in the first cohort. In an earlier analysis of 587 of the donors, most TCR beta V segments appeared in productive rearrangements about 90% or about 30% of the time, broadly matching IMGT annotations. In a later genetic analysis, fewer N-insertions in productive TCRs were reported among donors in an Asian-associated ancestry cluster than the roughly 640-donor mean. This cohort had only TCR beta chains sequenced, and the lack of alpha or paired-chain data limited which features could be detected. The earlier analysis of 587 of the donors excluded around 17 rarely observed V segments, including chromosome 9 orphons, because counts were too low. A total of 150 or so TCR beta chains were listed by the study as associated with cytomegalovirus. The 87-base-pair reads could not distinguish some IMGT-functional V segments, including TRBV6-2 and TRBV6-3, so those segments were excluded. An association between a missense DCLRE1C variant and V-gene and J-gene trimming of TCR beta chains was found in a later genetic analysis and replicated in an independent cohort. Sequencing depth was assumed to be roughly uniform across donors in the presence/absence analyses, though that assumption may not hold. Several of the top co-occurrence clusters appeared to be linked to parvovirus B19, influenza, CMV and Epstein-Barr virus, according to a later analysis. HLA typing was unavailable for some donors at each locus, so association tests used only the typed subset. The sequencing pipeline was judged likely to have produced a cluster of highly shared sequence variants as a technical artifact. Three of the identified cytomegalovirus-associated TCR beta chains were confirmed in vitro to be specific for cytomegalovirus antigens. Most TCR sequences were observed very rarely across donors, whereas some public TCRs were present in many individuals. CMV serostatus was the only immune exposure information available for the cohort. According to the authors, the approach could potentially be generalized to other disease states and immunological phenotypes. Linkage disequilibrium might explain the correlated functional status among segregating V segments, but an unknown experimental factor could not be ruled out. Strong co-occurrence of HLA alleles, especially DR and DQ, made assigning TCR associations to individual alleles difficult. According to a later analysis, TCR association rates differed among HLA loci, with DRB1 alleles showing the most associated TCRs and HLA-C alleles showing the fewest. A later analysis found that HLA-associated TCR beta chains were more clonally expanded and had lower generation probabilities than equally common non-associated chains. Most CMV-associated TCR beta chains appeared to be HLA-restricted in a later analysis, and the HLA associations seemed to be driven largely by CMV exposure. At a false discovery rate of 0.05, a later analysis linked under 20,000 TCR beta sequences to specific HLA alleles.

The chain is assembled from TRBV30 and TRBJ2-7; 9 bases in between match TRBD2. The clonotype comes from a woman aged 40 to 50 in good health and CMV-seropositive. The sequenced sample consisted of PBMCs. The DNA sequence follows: TGTGCCTGGTCCCTAGCGGGGCCCTACGAGCAGTACTTC. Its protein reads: CAWSLAGPYEQYF.